This T cell receptor beta chain was sequenced for a study of T cell responses to AZD1222 COVID-19 vaccine. Using immunoSEQ multiplex PCR, the repertoire was profiled, and TCRdb retains in-frame clones only, with some absent. There are about 94,000 clones in the sample; around 85% occur only once, and 4.5% lies in the top ten. Trimming stripped 7 bases from V and 7 bases from J, with 11 bases between. Germline lookup yields CDR1 SNHLY and CDR2 FYNNEI. This CDR3 has 12 amino acids. Study observations and caveats: Unmutated variant regions are reportedly the target of nearly half of TCRs that are spike-specific. Donors were mostly white British, more females; clonal diversity possibly underestimated.

Comment on this clone: The antigen remains undetermined.

This chain links TRBV2 with TRBJ2-1; D is unclear. The receptor was isolated from an adult who received the AZD1222 COVID-19 vaccine. Sequenced here: peripheral blood, sampled 28 days after the second AZD1222 dose. In DNA, the CDR3 is TGTGCCAGCACCGGTTCGCGGAATGAGCAGTTCTTC. Encoded protein: CASTGSRNEQFF.